The source of this T cell receptor (beta chain) is a study of molecular identifiers for immune sequencing clone quantification. CDR1 and CDR2 (germline): MNHEY, SMNVEV (reference sequence). V lost 3 bases, J lost 8 bases, and 9 bases stayed unmatched. The CDR3 has 14 residues. A word on this clonotype: Its cognate antigen is unknown. The CDR3 does not close with the conserved phenylalanine or tryptophan, likely indicating a read error.

A CD8+CD4-CCR7+CD45RA+ phenotype served as the sorting definition for naive CD8 T cells. Broader study findings: For effector cells, clones above 20 RNA copies held over 97% of molecules; for naive cells, under 1%.

Previously described methods and listed TCR primers were employed for the bulk TCR libraries. TCRdb fed the PCR reads into MiXCR, producing one record per CDR3 protein. This table has under 600,000 distinct CDR3 sequences, over 20% appearing once. This clonotype originated in a human donor in good health. Some libraries in this study had Jurkat cell RNA spiked in. Sequencing was done on a sample of naive CD8+ T cells from blood, with Jurkat cell RNA spiked in. As to subset: FACS-sorted CD8+CD4-CCR7+CD45RA+ naive T cells. The chain combines TRBV27 with TRBJ2-7; 8 bases are a match to TRBD1. Here the CDR3 DNA reads TGTGCCAGCAGTTTGACAGGGGCACGGATCAAGCAGTACCTC. Amino acids: CASSLTGARIKQYL.